This T cell receptor beta chain was observed in a study of Ad26.COV2.S vaccination and SARS-CoV-2 variants. The treatment: some 20 received Ad26.COV2.S at low or high dose, single or two shots; 5 received placebo; per-sample allocation not given. Specimens were obtained on day 63 following the first vaccine or placebo injection. This CDR3 region has 14 residues. Germline lookup yields CDR1 SGHRS and CDR2 YFSETQ. V was trimmed by 2 bases and J by 4 bases, leaving 11 bases between them. Libraries were prepared by immunoSEQ multiplex PCR; TCRdb keeps only in-frame clonotypes and omits some of them. The table shows roughly 350,000 clones, with roughly 84% occurring only once.

The chain is built from TRBV5-1 and TRBJ2-3, with D unclear. Sequencing was performed on peripheral blood, taken in a trial of Ad26.COV2.S vaccine versus placebo. The TCR was taken from a person between 18 and 65 years old who received the Ad26.COV2.S COVID-19 vaccine or a placebo. The CDR3 is CASSLIQGSDTQYF. Here the CDR3 DNA reads TGCGCCAGCAGCTTAATCCAAGGGTCAGATACGCAGTATTTT. Combining the CDR3 with reference TRBV5-1 and TRBJ2-3 gives the whole variable domain KAGVTQTPRYLIKTRGQQVTLSCSPISGHRSVSWYQQTPGQGLQFLFEYFSETQRNKGNFPGRFSGRQFSNSRSEMNVSTLELGDSALYLCASSLIQGSDTQYFGPGTRLTVL.